These 15 T cell receptor beta chains were all obtained from the same sample, sequenced in a study of T cell changes during pregnancy in multiple sclerosis. Some clones are missing from TCRdb's copy, which holds only in-frame ones; the method was immunoSEQ multiplex PCR. The table lists about 60,000 clones, roughly 93% of them singletons. The source was CD8+ T cells from peripheral blood mononuclear cells, collected in the second trimester of pregnancy. Receptors were obtained from a female donor with multiple sclerosis, enrolled in a pregnancy study.

The chain recombines TRBV9 with TRBJ1-1, with D unclear. Trimming took 0 bases from V and 0 from J, leaving 9 bases between them. Germline V gives CDR1 SGDLS, CDR2 YYNGEE. This CDR3 is built from 15 residues. In DNA, the CDR3 is TGTGCCAGCAGCGTAGATCCCGGGGTGAACACTGAAGCTTTCTTT. Translating gives CASSVDPGVNTEAFF.

The chain recombines TRBV9 with TRBJ2-7; TRBD1 is a possible D gene (6 bases). The CDR3 totals 14 residues. Trimming took 0 bases from V and 4 from J, leaving 11 bases between them. Germline CDR1 reads SGDLS; CDR2 reads YYNGEE. The CDR3 coding sequence is TGTGCCAGCAGCGTAGGGCAGGGGCATTACGAGCAGTACTTC. Protein sequence: CASSVGQGHYEQYF.

The genes are TRBV9 and TRBJ1-1, with TRBD1 as a possible D gene (6 bases). This CDR3 is 16 amino acids long. Trimming shortened V by 3 bases and J by 2 bases, and 17 bases separated the two germline ends. Germline CDR1 reads SGDLS; CDR2 reads YYNGEE. CDR3 DNA: TGTGCCAGCAGCGGACCCGGGGGGGGCCTAAACACTGAAGCTTTCTTT. Protein product: CASSGPGGGLNTEAFF.

This clone has just one count. V and J are TRBV10-3 and TRBJ2-6; 7 bases are shared with TRBD1. There are 18 residues in the CDR3. The J segment lost 0 bases and the V segment lost 4 bases, leaving 9 bases of the junction unmatched. The germline V gene encodes CDR1 ENHRY and CDR2 SYGVKD. This CDR3 reads CAISVRDRKNSGANVLTF. In DNA, the CDR3 is TGTGCCATCAGTGTTCGGGACAGAAAGAACTCTGGGGCCAACGTCCTGACTTTC.

The V and J genes are TRBV11-2 and TRBJ2-1; TRBD2 aligns across 8 bases. Germline V gene sequence: CDR1 SGHAT, CDR2 FQNNGV. V lost 5 bases and J lost 6; bases outside the gene matches: 9. The CDR3 extends over 15 amino acids. This chain's CDR3 is CASSPISGVSNEQFF. CDR3 DNA sequence: TGTGCCAGCAGCCCGATTAGCGGGGTCTCCAATGAGCAGTTCTTC.

For the CDR3, the DNA is TGCGCCAGCAGCCAAGATCAAAGTTCGCTAGCGGGATCACAAGAGACCCAGTACTTC. It specifies CASSQDQSSLAGSQETQYF. The chain has TRBV4-1 and TRBJ2-5; 9 bases agree with TRBD2. V was clipped by 0 bases and J by 2 bases; unmatched bases: 13. This CDR3 is 19 amino acids long. The germline V gene has CDR1 MGHRA and CDR2 YSYEKL.

V usage is TRBV4-2 and J usage is TRBJ1-2; no clear D. Between the trimmed V and J ends, which lost 4 bases and 2 bases, there was a span of 8 bases. The germline V gene has CDR1 LGHNA and CDR2 YNFKEQ. This CDR3 spans 13 amino acids. The CDR3 region is CASSPRVNYGYTF. The DNA for the CDR3 is TGTGCCAGCAGCCCACGAGTGAACTATGGCTACACCTTC.

V is TRBV5-8 and J is TRBJ2-1; the match to TRBD1 covers 10 bases. This CDR3 spans 16 amino acids. The ends lost 4 bases at V and 10 bases at J; junction bases unmatched: 14. Germline V gives CDR1 SGHTS, CDR2 YDEGEE. The CDR3: CASSLRPGQGFNEQFF. CDR3 sequence (DNA): TGTGCCAGCAGCCTAAGACCGGGACAGGGGTTTAACGAGCAGTTCTTC.

This chain joins TRBV7-7 and TRBJ2-7, with TRBD1 as a possible D gene (6 bases). This CDR3 is 15 amino acids long. Trimming left V 5 bases short and J 5 bases short, with 19 bases between. Germline values: CDR1 SSHAT, CDR2 FNYEAQ (reference sequence). CDR3 sequence (DNA): TGTGCCAGCAGCCTTTTCGTGGGGGCGCTGAACGAGCAGTACTTC. This translates into CASSLFVGALNEQYF.

This chain uses TRBV4-2 with TRBJ2-1; a weak D match, TRBD2 (5 bases). This CDR3 spans 15 amino acids. Germline V gene sequence: CDR1 LGHNA, CDR2 YNFKEQ. Trimming shortened V by 4 bases and J by 7 bases, and 17 bases separated the two germline ends. DNA for the CDR3: TGTGCCAGCAGCCCCCGATCGGAGGACGGTAATGAGCAGTTCTTC. As protein: CASSPRSEDGNEQFF.

This clone has more than one count but fewer than ten. CDR3 amino acids: CASSLEEGSYEQYF. The CDR3 DNA follows: TGCGCCAGCAGCTTGGAGGAGGGTTCCTACGAGCAGTACTTC. The J gene is TRBJ2-7, the V gene TRBV5-1, with D possibly TRBD2 on 6 matching bases. The germline V gene encodes CDR1 SGHRS and CDR2 YFSETQ. V was cut by 0 bases and J by 1 base, with 8 bases left in between. The CDR3 totals 14 residues.

In its sample, this clone was seen once. The chain uses TRBV19 and TRBJ2-4; TRBD2 agrees at 7 bases. Trimming cost V 1 base and J 1 base; bases outside gene matches: 4. Germline V CDR1 and CDR2: LNHDA, SQIVND (reference sequence). The CDR3 spans 16 residues. The CDR3, as DNA: TGTGCCAGTAGTATAGGTTGGGAGGGGGCCAAAAACATTCAGTACTTC. This sequence encodes CASSIGWEGAKNIQYF.

This chain connects TRBV29-1 to TRBJ2-7; 7 positions agree with TRBD1. CDR1 SQVTM and CDR2 ANQGSEA come from the germline V gene. CDR3 length: 14 amino acids. V lost 7 bases to trimming and J lost 3 bases; unmatched junction nucleotides: 12. The CDR3 reads CSAKNRGIGYEQYF. The CDR3 region has the DNA TGCAGCGCTAAAAACAGGGGTATTGGCTACGAGCAGTACTTC.

This clone was seen more than once but under ten times. The chain joins TRBV5-1 to TRBJ2-7; no definite D call. This CDR3 is built from 14 residues. Looked up from germline, CDR1 is SGHRS and CDR2 is YFSETQ. V lost 0 bases and J 1 base, leaving 8 bases between the germline ends. The CDR3 DNA reads TGCGCCAGCAGCTTGGCCTCGGGTTCCTACGAGCAGTACTTC. This translates into CASSLASGSYEQYF.

V and J are TRBV28 and TRBJ2-5, with 11 bases that match TRBD2. V lost 6 bases and J lost 3; bases outside the gene matches: 3. Per the germline V gene, CDR1 is MDHEN and CDR2 is SYDVKM. CDR3 length equals 14 residues. The CDR3 coding sequence is TGTGCCAGCAGGAAGGGACTAGCGGAAGAGACCCAGTACTTC. It encodes CASRKGLAEETQYF. The complete variable domain, with remaining parts taken from reference TRBV28 and TRBJ2-5, reads DVKVTQSSRYLVKRTGEKVFLECVQDMDHENMFWYRQDPGLGLRLIYFSYDVKMKEKGDIPEGYSVSREKKERFSLILESASTNQTSMYLCASRKGLAEETQYFGPGTRLLVL.